Each of the 24 T cell receptor beta chains below was sequenced from the same sample in a study of OX40 agonist ivuxolimab in advanced cancers. Sequenced by immunoSEQ multiplex PCR; TCRdb stores in-frame clones only, minus some. The table records fewer than 45,000 clones, more than 70% of them present only once. The sample was CD4+ or CD8+ T cells sorted from blood, taken in a trial of the OX40 agonist ivuxolimab. The receptors derive from an adult with an advanced solid tumor such as melanoma, head and neck, liver or kidney cancer.

The chain employs TRBV5-1 and TRBJ2-1, with 7 bases that match TRBD2. The germline gives CDR1 SGHRS, CDR2 YFSETQ. With V trimmed by 7 bases and J by 5 bases, 6 bases remained unmatched. This CDR3 is built from 13 residues. CDR3 sequence (DNA): TGCGCCAGCGGCAATCTAGCGGACAATGAGCAGTTCTTC. Translation gives CASGNLADNEQFF.

The chain is built from TRBV25-1 and TRBJ2-1; TRBD1 matches at 9 bases. The CDR3 runs to 16 residues. Germline V lookup: CDR1 MGHDK, CDR2 SYGVNS. The junction had 4 bases not matched to a gene; V was cut back by 4 bases and J by 0 bases. CDR3 sequence reads: CASSVLTGGSYNEQFF. The CDR3 bases are TGTGCCAGCAGTGTATTGACAGGGGGCTCCTACAATGAGCAGTTCTTC.

The rearrangement uses TRBV7-6 and TRBJ1-3; possible D gene TRBD1, 5 bases. Germline CDR1 reads SGHVS; CDR2 reads FNYEAQ. V shed 3 bases and J shed 0 bases, with 12 bases lying between them. The CDR3 runs 16 residues. The CDR3 sequence: CASSLFGGVSGNTIYF. CDR3 bases: TGTGCCAGCAGCTTGTTCGGGGGAGTCTCTGGAAACACCATATATTTT.

The chain has TRBV5-1 and TRBJ2-5; no definite D call. The germline gives CDR1 SGHRS, CDR2 YFSETQ. This CDR3 comprises 12 residues. Between the trimmed V and J ends, which lost 0 bases and 13 bases, there was a span of 13 bases. CDR3 sequence reads: CASSLEVVPAYF. As DNA, the CDR3 is TGCGCCAGCAGCTTGGAAGTAGTTCCGGCGTACTTC. Full variable domain (missing parts from reference TRBV5-1 and TRBJ2-5): KAGVTQTPRYLIKTRGQQVTLSCSPISGHRSVSWYQQTPGQGLQFLFEYFSETQRNKGNFPGRFSGRQFSNSRSEMNVSTLELGDSALYLCASSLEVVPAYFGPGTRLLVL.

The chain carries TRBV30 and TRBJ1-1; D gene ambiguous. In germline, CDR1 is GTSNPN, CDR2 SVGIG (reference sequence). V shed 2 bases and J shed 1 base, with 11 bases lying between them. The CDR3 spans 14 residues. CDR3 sequence: CAWSSGRQNTEAFF. The CDR3 region has the DNA TGTGCCTGGAGTTCCGGACGGCAGAACACTGAAGCTTTCTTT.

The J gene is TRBJ2-5, the V gene TRBV5-1; possibly TRBD2 for D (7 bases). The germline V and J ends were trimmed by 6 bases and 5 bases, with 14 bases remaining between them. Germline V gene data show CDR1 as SGHRS and CDR2 as YFSETQ. CDR3 length equals 13 residues. CDR3 DNA sequence: TGCGCCAGCACCGAACAGGGAGGGGAGACCCAGTACTTC. Encoded protein: CASTEQGGETQYF.

The chain carries TRBV4-1 and TRBJ1-2; D not certain. Trimming took 0 bases from V and 6 from J, leaving 17 bases between them. The germline CDR1 and CDR2 sequences are MGHRA and YSYEKL. This CDR3 region has 16 residues. The CDR3 nucleotides are TGCGCCAGCAGCCAAGAAGTCGGGTCGGGGAGTCATGGCTACACCTTC. It translates to CASSQEVGSGSHGYTF.

This CDR3 reads CASSPAGFSLTEAFF. The CDR3 DNA sequence: TGTGCCAGCAGCCCTGCAGGGTTTTCGTTAACTGAAGCTTTCTTT. The chain uses TRBV5-5 and TRBJ1-1; possibly TRBD1 for D (5 bases). Trimming stripped 4 bases from V and 5 bases from J, with 18 bases between. CDR1 and CDR2 (germline): SGHKS, YYEKEE (reference sequence). The CDR3 extends over 15 amino acids.

This clone was seen a few times. The V and J genes are TRBV21-1 and TRBJ2-3. TRBV21-1 is a known pseudogene. This CDR3 is built from 16 residues. CDR3 nucleotide sequence: TGTGCCAGCAGCAAAGTAGGCGTAGGATTCACAGATACGCAGTATTTT. It translates to CASSKVGVGFTDTQYF.

The CDR3 is CASSTPGISNIQYF. The CDR3 DNA sequence: TGTGCCAGTAGCACCCCCGGGATCTCAAACATTCAGTACTTC. V gene TRBV19 combines with J gene TRBJ2-4; tentatively, D is TRBD2 (5 bases). CDR1 is LNHDA, CDR2 SQIVND, per germline (reference sequence). This CDR3 is 14 amino acids long. V dropped 6 bases and J dropped 6 bases, with 15 bases sitting between them.

The J gene is TRBJ2-1, the V gene TRBV18; 7 bases are a match to TRBD1. The CDR3 totals 13 residues. Germline trimming cut 4 bases from V and 5 bases from J; bases unmatched to any gene: 2. The V gene's germline CDR1 is KGHSH and CDR2 LQKENI. The CDR3 nucleotides are TGTGCCAGCTCACTTGGACAGGACAATGAGCAGTTCTTC. This encodes CASSLGQDNEQFF.

This chain joins TRBV27 and TRBJ1-4; no clear D. CDR1 and CDR2 (germline): MNHEY, SMNVEV (reference sequence). CDR3 length: 17 residues. Trimming cost V 3 bases and J 4 bases, with 18 bases left between them. The CDR3 sequence: CASSFSPYRVGNEKLFF. CDR3 in DNA: TGTGCCAGCAGTTTTTCCCCTTATAGGGTCGGTAATGAAAAACTGTTTTTT. Using reference TRBV27 and TRBJ1-4 for the parts outside the CDR3, the full variable domain is EAQVTQNPRYLITVTGKKLTVTCSQNMNHEYMSWYRQDPGLGLRQIYYSMNVEVTDKGDVPEGYKVSRKEKRNFPLILESPSPNQTSLYFCASSFSPYRVGNEKLFFGSGTQLSVL.

This sequence joins TRBV29-1 and TRBJ1-1; 7 bases are a match to TRBD1. The CDR3 is 15 amino acids. CDR1 SQVTM and CDR2 ANQGSEA come from the germline V gene. Losses at the gene ends were 6 bases for V and 0 bases for J; bases not matched to a gene: 10. Written as DNA, the CDR3 is TGCAGCGTCAGACAGGGTTGGGGTATGAACACTGAAGCTTTCTTT. The encoded protein is CSVRQGWGMNTEAFF.

This clone turned up a few times. This sequence joins TRBV23-1 and TRBJ1-2, with 9 nucleotides matching TRBD1. TRBV23-1 is an ORF, with its function uncertain. This CDR3 has 15 residues. With 6 bases clipped from V and 7 bases from J, the junction kept 12 bases outside the gene matches. The CDR3 DNA is TGCGCCAGCAGCAGACAACACAGGGGGCTTGCTGGCTACACCTTC. Amino acids: CASSRQHRGLAGYTF.

The rearrangement joins TRBV7-9 to TRBJ2-7, with D unclear. With 5 bases removed from V and 5 bases from J, the gap between germline ends came to 10 bases. CDR3 length: 12 amino acids. Germline V gene lookup returns CDR1 SEHNR and CDR2 FQNEAQ (reference sequence). The CDR3 DNA reads as TGTGCCAGCAGCCTTGAGTACAACGAGCAGTACTTC. Its translation is CASSLEYNEQYF.

DNA of the CDR3: TGTGCCAGCAGCCTACAGGGGGGAGCTTTCTTT. This sequence encodes CASSLQGGAFF. This chain uses TRBV11-2 with TRBJ1-1, with 8 bases fitting TRBD1. V shed 5 bases, J shed 10 bases, and the junction held 3 bases outside the gene matches. The CDR3 consists of 11 residues. Germline CDR1 is SGHAT and CDR2 is FQNNGV.

The chain is built from TRBV19 and TRBJ1-1; D is ambiguous. Trimming shortened V by 1 base and J by 6 bases, and 12 bases separated the two germline ends. The CDR3 contains 14 residues. Per germline, CDR1 LNHDA and CDR2 SQIVND (reference sequence). CDR3 DNA sequence: TGTGCCAGTAGTATAGTGGGTCGGTCCGCTGAAGCTTTCTTT. Protein sequence: CASSIVGRSAEAFF.

The V and J genes are TRBV7-6 and TRBJ2-1; no clear D gene. The CDR3 covers 13 residues. V shed 1 base and J shed 10 bases, with 11 bases lying between them. Germline-derived CDR1 and CDR2 are SGHVS and FNYEAQ. The CDR3 sequence is CASSLGIDREQFF. Here the CDR3 DNA reads TGTGCCAGCAGCTTAGGGATCGACCGAGAGCAGTTCTTC.

This rearrangement joins TRBV5-1 to TRBJ2-3; D not resolved. The V gene's germline CDR1 is SGHRS and CDR2 YFSETQ. This CDR3 has 14 amino acids. Trimming removed 0 bases from V and 2 bases from J, with 7 bases in between. For the CDR3, the DNA is TGCGCCAGCAGCTTGGAGGCGAACACAGATACGCAGTATTTT. Protein product: CASSLEANTDTQYF.

Within the sample, this clone is medium-sized. The CDR3 spells CASSGQVIGELFF. The CDR3 DNA reads TGTGCCAGTAGTGGACAGGTCATCGGGGAGCTGTTTTTT. The rearrangement uses TRBV19 and TRBJ2-2; 7 bases are shared with TRBD1. CDR3 length: 13 residues. The ends lost 5 bases at V and 7 bases at J; junction bases unmatched: 4. Germline loops: CDR1 LNHDA, CDR2 SQIVND (reference sequence).

The chain employs TRBV5-4 and TRBJ2-7, with D possibly being TRBD1 (6 bases). V dropped 3 bases and J dropped 2 bases, with 21 bases sitting between them. The CDR3 has 17 residues. CDR1 is SGHNT, CDR2 YYREEE, per germline (reference sequence). The CDR3 coding sequence is TGTGCCAGCAGCTCGGGACAACAGAGCCGCCAAACCTACGAGCAGTACTTC. This translates into CASSSGQQSRQTYEQYF.

The chain combines TRBV4-3 with TRBJ2-3; D is uncertain. The ends were cut back, 0 bases at V and 6 bases at J, with 10 bases in the middle. The CDR3 is 14 amino acids. Germline-derived CDR1 and CDR2 are LGHNA and YSLEER. The CDR3 DNA reads as TGCGCCAGCAGCCAAGATGCCAACGCCGATACGCAGTATTTT. Translating gives CASSQDANADTQYF.

V is TRBV10-3 and J is TRBJ2-1; D possibly corresponds to TRBD1 (6 bases). The CDR3 covers 14 residues. V gave up 6 bases and J gave up 5 bases, with 14 bases separating them. The germline V gene encodes CDR1 ENHRY and CDR2 SYGVKD. CDR3 sequence reads: CAIRRTVGDNEQFF. DNA for the CDR3: TGTGCCATCAGGCGGACAGTTGGGGACAATGAGCAGTTCTTC.

The rearrangement uses TRBV7-2 and TRBJ2-1; D might be TRBD2 (6 bases). This CDR3 has 15 residues. V was cut by 5 bases and J by 5 bases, with 16 bases left in between. CDR1 and CDR2 (germline): SGHTA, FQGNSA. The CDR3 bases are TGTGCCAGCAGCCCCGGGACTGCGCGTAACAATGAGCAGTTCTTC. Translated, it gives CASSPGTARNNEQFF.